The present TCR beta chain was sequenced within a study of T cell changes during pregnancy in multiple sclerosis. V was pared by 4 bases and J by 6 bases, with 15 bases between. The V gene's germline CDR1 is SQVTM and CDR2 ANQGSEA. The CDR3 is 13 amino acids. Here immunoSEQ multiplex PCR was the method, and the copy in TCRdb shows in-frame clones only, minus some. The table lists around 39,000 clones, roughly 90% of them singletons. This chain links TRBV29-1 with TRBJ1-2; a possible D gene is TRBD1 (5 bases). The sequences come from CD8+ T cells from peripheral blood mononuclear cells, collected in the first trimester of pregnancy. The TCR comes from a female donor with multiple sclerosis, enrolled in a pregnancy study. Written as DNA, the CDR3 is TGCAGCGTTGCTGGGGGGTACGGTGATGGCTACACCTTC. Translated, it gives CSVAGGYGDGYTF.